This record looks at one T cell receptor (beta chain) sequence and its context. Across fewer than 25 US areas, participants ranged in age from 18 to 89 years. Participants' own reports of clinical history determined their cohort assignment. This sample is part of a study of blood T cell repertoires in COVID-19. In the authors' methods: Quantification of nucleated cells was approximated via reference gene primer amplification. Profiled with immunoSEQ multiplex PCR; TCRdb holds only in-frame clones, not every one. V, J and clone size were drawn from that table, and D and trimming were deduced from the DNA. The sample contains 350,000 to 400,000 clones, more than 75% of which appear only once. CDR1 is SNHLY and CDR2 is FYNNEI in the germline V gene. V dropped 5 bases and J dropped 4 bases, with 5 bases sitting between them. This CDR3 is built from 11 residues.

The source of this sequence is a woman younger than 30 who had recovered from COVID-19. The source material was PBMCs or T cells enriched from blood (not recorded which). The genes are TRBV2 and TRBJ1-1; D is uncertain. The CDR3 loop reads CASSLGTEAFF. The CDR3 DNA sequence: TGTGCCAGCAGTCTAGGCACTGAAGCTTTCTTT.